The text below deals with one T cell receptor (beta chain). Its antigen is currently unknown. Profiled with immunoSEQ multiplex PCR; TCRdb holds only in-frame clones, not every one. This table holds roughly 30,000 clones, 90% to 95% found once. This entry comes from a study of OX40 agonist ivuxolimab in advanced cancers. Background on the study: Ivuxolimab doses were 0.01, 0.1, 0.3, 1.5, 3 or 10 mg/kg every 2 weeks. A male proportion of about 84% was recorded, with mean age approximately 56 years and range roughly 20 to 85. Melanoma, hepatocellular carcinoma, head and neck or renal cell cancer occurred in dose-escalation patients. Study-level results: CD4+ and CD8+ blood T cells expanded clonally by week 6 at 0.1 to 3.0 mg/kg.

CDR1 and CDR2 (germline): SQVTM, ANQGSEA. Trimming pared 4 bases from V and 0 bases from J, leaving 7 bases between. This CDR3 has 12 residues. The genes are TRBV29-1 and TRBJ2-7; the D is unclear. Sequences were derived from CD4+ or CD8+ T cells sorted from blood, sampled in a trial of the OX40 agonist ivuxolimab. The TCR sequence derives from an adult with an advanced solid tumor such as melanoma, head and neck, liver or kidney cancer. The CDR3 region has the DNA TGCAGCGTTGTCTTGAGCTCCTACGAGCAGTACTTC. Its translation: CSVVLSSYEQYF.